This T cell receptor (beta chain) was retrieved from a study of cytomegalovirus exposure and HLA in healthy donors. PCR amplification relied on 60 Vbeta primers (plus 13 Jbeta primers). This table comes from immunoSEQ multiplex PCR, and its TCRdb copy is limited to in-frame clones, with some not included. The table lists around 130,000 clones, approximately 80% of them singletons, with around 1.2% in the top ten. The CDR3 sequence is 13 residues long. CDR1 is LNHDA, CDR2 SQIVND, per germline (reference sequence). Trimming left V 4 bases short and J 5 bases short, with 11 bases between. The clonotype comes from a man in his fifties in good health and CMV-seronegative. Sequenced input: PBMCs. The V and J genes are TRBV19 and TRBJ2-5, with D tentatively TRBD1 (5 bases). The CDR3 region is CASSRSRAETQYF. CDR3 sequence (DNA): TGTGCCAGTAGTAGATCCAGGGCCGAGACCCAGTACTTC.